A selection of T cell receptor beta chains follows, all from one sample in a study of identical twins. Each CDR3 protein is one row after TCRdb ran MiXCR on the 5' RACE reads. The sample records around 250,000 distinct CDR3 sequences, approximately 7.1% being singletons. This sample was also put to use in a study of T cells expressing NK-cell markers.

The sequenced material came from CD8+ T cells sorted from blood. The source of these receptors is a woman under 30 in good health. Both conserved end residues are part of each CDR3. The D gene is left open where the match is weak. The size of a clone is reported for some rows only, either as once, few or many, or as a class for expanded clones.

>TRBV3-1|TRBJ1-2|NA|17|TRBD1
TGTGCCAGCAGCCAAGGGACAGGCCCCTTCGGTGGCTATGGCTACACCTTC
CASSQGTGPFGGYGYTF
>TRBV5-6|TRBJ2-1|many|17|TRBD2
TGTGCCAGCTCCAGACTAGCGGGGGCCCCTCTTTACAATGAGCAGTTCTTC
CASSRLAGAPLYNEQFF
>TRBV6-1|TRBJ1-1|NA|13|NA
TGTGCCAGCAGCCCCCAGGACATATTTGAAGCTTTCTTT
CASSPQDIFEAFF
>TRBV6-1|TRBJ2-3|few|16|TRBD2
TGTGCCAGCCCCAGGGGGGCTAGCGGGGCCCGGGATACGCAGTATTTT
CASPRGASGARDTQYF
>TRBV6-2/TRBV6-3|TRBJ2-1|NA|14|TRBD2
TGTGCCAGCATGGGCGGGAGCACCCCCCAGGAGCAGTTCTTC
CASMGGSTPQEQFF
>TRBV7-9|TRBJ1-2|NA|11|NA
TGTGCCAGCAGCTCCAGGGTTGGCTACACCTTC
CASSSRVGYTF
>TRBV14|TRBJ2-7|many|17|TRBD1
TGTGCCAGCAGCCGCAACCTAGACAGGGCCCGAGTCTACGAGCAGTACTTC
CASSRNLDRARVYEQYF
>TRBV20-1|TRBJ2-2|few|15|TRBD1
TGCAGTGCTCTTTCGGGACAGGGGGCGAGCGGGGAGCTGTTTTTT
CSALSGQGASGELFF
>TRBV4-3|TRBJ1-6|NA|15|NA
TGCGCCAGCAGCCAAGATGACGGACGACGGTCACCCCTCCACTTT
CASSQDDGRRSPLHF
>TRBV9|TRBJ2-7|once|14|NA
TGTGCCTGCAGCTATACAGGATTCTCCTACGAGCAGTACTTC
CACSYTGFSYEQYF
>TRBV6-5|TRBJ2-7|many|14|NA
TGTGCCAGCAGTTACGTCCAGATTCCCTACGAGCAGTACTTC
CASSYVQIPYEQYF
>TRBV15|TRBJ2-3|few|15|NA
TGTGCCACCAGCGGACCGGGACTCCGCACAGATACGCAGTATTTT
CATSGPGLRTDTQYF
>TRBV5-6|TRBJ1-5|NA|13|NA
TGTGCCAGCAGCCGGGGAAGCAATCAGCCCCAGCATTTT
CASSRGSNQPQHF
>TRBV27|TRBJ1-1|NA|14|NA
TGTGCCAGCAGTTCCATAGGACAGCTCTTAAATGCTTTCTTT
CASSSIGQLLNAFF
>TRBV18|TRBJ2-3|few|14|NA
TGTGCCAGCTCACCACCATCAGGGTGGGATACGCAGTATTTT
CASSPPSGWDTQYF
>TRBV4-3|TRBJ2-2|NA|16|NA
TGCGCCAGCAGCTCCGTGGGGGGCACGAACACCGGGGAGCTGTTTTTT
CASSSVGGTNTGELFF
>TRBV3-1|TRBJ2-1|NA|16|NA
TGTGCCAGCACCCCGACCCGGGGGCGCAGCTACAATGAGCAGTTCTTC
CASTPTRGRSYNEQFF